These 21 T cell receptor beta chains were sequenced from one sample in a study of graft-versus-host responses after intestinal transplantation. The data were produced by immunoSEQ multiplex PCR, yet TCRdb's version contains in-frame clones alone and is incomplete. In the table there are over 60,000 clones, 92% of which are singletons. The source material was bone marrow, sampled nearly 750 days after intestinal transplantation. These receptors were taken from a human patient who received an intestinal transplant, so some T cells may come from the graft donor.

The rearrangement uses TRBV9 and TRBJ2-1; D not resolved. CDR1 is SGDLS and CDR2 is YYNGEE in the germline V gene. The CDR3 has 15 amino acids. Trimming removed 3 bases at V and 7 bases at J, with 17 bases between. CDR3 DNA sequence: TGTGCCAGCAGCGGACAATCGAGTGGGTTGAATGAGCAGTTCTTC. Residues: CASSGQSSGLNEQFF.

The V and J genes are TRBV2 and TRBJ2-3; TRBD2 matches 7 bases. The CDR3 sequence is 14 residues long. After removal of 8 bases from V and 6 bases from J, the junction contained 11 bases not matched to a gene. Germline V gives CDR1 SNHLY, CDR2 FYNNEI. CDR3 sequence (DNA): TGTGCCAGCCGGGGGGACTCGCTCCGTGATACGCAGTATTTT. Translating gives CASRGDSLRDTQYF.

V gene TRBV7-9 combines with J gene TRBJ2-5; 8 positions match TRBD2. Germline CDR1 SEHNR, CDR2 FQNEAQ (reference sequence). After removal of 4 bases from V and 5 bases from J, the junction contained 3 bases not matched to a gene. The CDR3 runs 13 residues. This CDR3 is CASSSPGGETQYF. The DNA for the CDR3 is TGTGCCAGCAGCTCCCCGGGGGGGGAGACCCAGTACTTC.

This chain connects TRBV10-2 to TRBJ1-2, with D possibly matching TRBD1 (5 bases). Trimming removed 7 bases from V and 3 bases from J, with 9 bases in between. The germline V gene has CDR1 WSHSY and CDR2 SAAADI. There are 12 residues in the CDR3. The chain's CDR3 is CASMGDDYGYTF. In nucleotides, the CDR3 is TGCGCCAGCATGGGGGACGACTATGGCTACACCTTC.

The chain links TRBV10-3 to TRBJ2-1; 7 nucleotides align to TRBD1. Per the germline V gene, CDR1 is ENHRY and CDR2 is SYGVKD. After removal of 4 bases from V and 4 bases from J, the junction contained 1 base not matched to a gene. The CDR3 runs 13 residues. CDR3 protein: CAISGTGYNEQFF. In DNA form, the CDR3 reads TGTGCCATCAGTGGGACAGGATACAATGAGCAGTTCTTC.

The chain carries TRBV6-1 and TRBJ2-7, with TRBD1 as a possible D gene (5 bases). Looked up from germline, CDR1 is MNHNS and CDR2 is SASEGT. The length of the CDR3 is 15 residues. V lost 4 bases and J 1 base, leaving 14 bases between the germline ends. CDR3 protein: CASSALQDNSYEQYF. In nucleotides, the CDR3 is TGTGCCAGCAGTGCTTTGCAGGACAATTCCTACGAGCAGTACTTC.

CDR3 sequence (DNA): TGTGCCAGCAGCGTAGTCTCGACAGATACGCAGTATTTT. Its translation is CASSVVSTDTQYF. V usage is TRBV9 and J usage is TRBJ2-3, with D hard to call. Germline V lookup: CDR1 SGDLS, CDR2 YYNGEE. The germline V and J ends were trimmed by 0 bases and 3 bases, with 5 bases remaining between them. The CDR3 spans 13 residues.

The gene calls are TRBV15 and TRBJ2-1, with TRBD1 matching over 10 bases. CDR1 and CDR2 from the germline V gene are LNHNV and YYDKDF (reference sequence). The V and J ends lost 0 bases and 9 bases, in that order; junction bases with no gene match: 8. This CDR3 is 16 amino acids long. As DNA, the CDR3 is TGTGCCACCAGCAGAGATTTTGGGGGACAGGGGACTGAGCAGTTCTTC. Its translation: CATSRDFGGQGTEQFF.

This rearrangement joins TRBV2 to TRBJ2-2, with D perhaps matching TRBD1 (7 bases). The CDR3 runs to 15 residues. Germline CDR1 SNHLY, CDR2 FYNNEI. The CDR3 bases are TGTGCAAAAGAAAACAGGGGACTTAACACCGGGGAGCTGTTTTTT. As protein: CAKENRGLNTGELFF.

The V call is TRBV19, the J call TRBJ2-7, with a weak D call TRBD1 (5 bases). CDR1 is LNHDA, CDR2 SQIVND, per germline (reference sequence). This CDR3 is built from 15 residues. V gave up 4 bases and J gave up 4 bases, with 17 bases separating them. The CDR3 coding sequence is TGTGCCAGTAGTACCCGCCAAAGTAGGACATACGAGCAGTACTTC. Amino acids: CASSTRQSRTYEQYF.

The chain joins TRBV5-4 to TRBJ2-7, with 8 nucleotides matching TRBD2. There are 16 residues in the CDR3. The germline gives CDR1 SGHNT, CDR2 YYREEE (reference sequence). The V segment lost 4 bases and the J segment 0 bases; nucleotides outside the gene matches: 9. The CDR3 DNA sequence: TGTGCCAGCAGCGTTCTGAGCGGGAGCCCCTCCTACGAGCAGTACTTC. The encoded protein is CASSVLSGSPSYEQYF.

Only one count was recorded for this clone. The V gene is TRBV5-1, the J gene TRBJ1-4; no reliable D call. The V and J ends lost 7 bases and 4 bases respectively, with 14 bases between them. CDR1 is SGHRS, CDR2 YFSETQ, per germline. The length of the CDR3 is 14 residues. CDR3 DNA: TGCGCCAGCGGACGATCAAGTAATAATGAAAAACTGTTTTTT. Amino acids: CASGRSSNNEKLFF.

The rearrangement links TRBV7-9 to TRBJ1-1; 8 nucleotides match TRBD1. The junction had 7 bases not matched to a gene; V was cut back by 8 bases and J by 11 bases. CDR1 is SEHNR, CDR2 FQNEAQ, per germline (reference sequence). CDR3 length: 11 amino acids. Written as DNA, the CDR3 is TGTGCCAGCTACTTCCGGGACAGGGCTTTCTTT. Its protein product is CASYFRDRAFF.

V gene TRBV6-6 combines with J gene TRBJ2-7; perhaps TRBD2 as D (6 bases). The CDR3 has 14 residues. V was trimmed by 8 bases and J by 5 bases, leaving 19 bases between them. Germline lookup yields CDR1 MNHNY and CDR2 SVGAGI (reference sequence). The CDR3 here is CASGEDGSPHEQYF. CDR3 DNA sequence: TGTGCCAGCGGGGAGGACGGCTCGCCCCACGAGCAGTACTTC.

J is TRBJ1-5 and V is TRBV21-1. TRBV21-1 is a known pseudogene. The CDR3 runs to 13 residues. The CDR3 here is CASCTTGFQPQHF. The CDR3, as DNA: TGTGCCAGCTGTACTACGGGGTTTCAGCCCCAGCATTTT.

This chain links TRBV5-4 with TRBJ2-3, with D perhaps matching TRBD2 (5 bases). Germline-derived CDR1 and CDR2 are SGHNT and YYREEE (reference sequence). The CDR3 runs to 16 residues. The V gene lost 0 bases and the J gene lost 1 base, with 12 bases spanning the gap. This chain's CDR3 is CASSLGGRRGTDTQYF. CDR3 nucleotides: TGTGCCAGCAGCTTGGGCGGCCGGCGGGGCACAGATACGCAGTATTTT.

V is TRBV19 and J is TRBJ1-1, with D maybe TRBD1 (5 bases). Per germline, CDR1 LNHDA and CDR2 SQIVND (reference sequence). V gave up 4 bases and J gave up 6 bases, with 15 bases separating them. CDR3 length equals 14 residues. CDR3 residues: CASSTTEWDSEAFF. The CDR3 bases are TGTGCCAGTAGTACGACTGAGTGGGACTCTGAAGCTTTCTTT. The full variable domain, its missing parts supplied by reference TRBV19 and TRBJ1-1, is DGGITQSPKYLFRKEGQNVTLSCEQNLNHDAMYWYRQDPGQGLRLIYYSQIVNDFQKGDIAEGYSVSREKKESFPLTVTSAQKNPTAFYLCASSTTEWDSEAFFGQGTRLTVV.

The chain combines TRBV5-1 with TRBJ1-4; 7 positions match TRBD1. CDR1 is SGHRS, CDR2 YFSETQ, per germline. The length of the CDR3 is 13 residues. V was pared by 7 bases and J by 5 bases, with 5 bases of the junction left unmatched. CDR3: CASGLTGNEKLFF. CDR3 nucleotide sequence: TGCGCCAGCGGCCTGACAGGGAATGAAAAACTGTTTTTT.

This sequence joins TRBV5-4 and TRBJ1-2; D uncertain. This CDR3 region has 12 residues. In germline, CDR1 is SGHNT, CDR2 YYREEE (reference sequence). The V end lost 2 bases, the J end lost 8 bases, and 10 bases lay between the germline ends. The CDR3, as DNA: TGTGCCAGCAGCTTAATCCCCGGCGGCTACACCTTC. Translated: CASSLIPGGYTF.

This clone showed up just once. The chain combines TRBV4-2 with TRBJ1-1, with D possibly matching TRBD1 (6 bases). The V gene lost 6 bases and the J gene lost 6 bases, with 14 bases spanning the gap. Germline V gene data show CDR1 as LGHNA and CDR2 as YNFKEQ. The CDR3 totals 13 residues. The CDR3 DNA reads TGTGCCAGCAGTCAGACGACAGGCCCTGAAGCTTTCTTT. As protein: CASSQTTGPEAFF.

The J gene is TRBJ1-5, the V gene TRBV19; 11 bases map to TRBD1. Germline-derived CDR1 and CDR2 are LNHDA and SQIVND (reference sequence). The CDR3 totals 17 residues. The ends lost 4 bases at V and 4 bases at J; junction bases unmatched: 9. The CDR3 DNA follows: TGTGCCAGTAGTACCGGGACAGGGGGACTTGGGAATCAGCCCCAGCATTTT. This sequence encodes CASSTGTGGLGNQPQHF.